This TCR beta chain was captured in a study of T cell changes during pregnancy in multiple sclerosis. CDR1 and CDR2 from the germline V gene are SEHNR and FQNEAQ (reference sequence). V lost 4 bases to trimming and J lost 0 bases, with 7 bases between them. The CDR3 runs to 14 residues. Produced via immunoSEQ multiplex PCR; TCRdb's table is partial and in-frame only. Of about 46,000 clones in the sample, about 94% were seen once. Sequenced here: CD8+ T cells from peripheral blood mononuclear cells, sampled in the first trimester of pregnancy. This sequence joins TRBV7-9 and TRBJ1-5, with unresolved D. The receptor comes from a female donor with multiple sclerosis, enrolled in a pregnancy study. CDR3 nucleotides: TGTGCCAGCAGCTCCGGGGTTAGCAATCAGCCCCAGCATTTT. It specifies CASSSGVSNQPQHF. The full variable domain, with the rest looked up from reference TRBV7-9 and TRBJ1-5, is DTGVSQNPRHKITKRGQNVTFRCDPISEHNRLYWYRQTLGQGPEFLTYFQNEAQLEKSRLLSDRFSAERPKGSFSTLEIQRTEQGDSAMYLCASSSGVSNQPQHFGDGTRLSIL.